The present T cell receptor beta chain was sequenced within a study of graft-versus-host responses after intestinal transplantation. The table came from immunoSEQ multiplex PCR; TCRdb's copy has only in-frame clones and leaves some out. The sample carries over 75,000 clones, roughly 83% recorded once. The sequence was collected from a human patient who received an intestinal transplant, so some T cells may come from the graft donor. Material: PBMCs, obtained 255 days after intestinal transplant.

CDR3 DNA: TGTGCCAGCAGTCTGACAGGGATGACCACCGGGGAGCTGTTTTTT. Amino acids: CASSLTGMTTGELFF. This sequence joins TRBV6-6 and TRBJ2-2; 7 bases map to TRBD1. With 5 bases clipped from V and 4 bases from J, the junction kept 7 bases outside the gene matches. Germline V gives CDR1 MNHNY, CDR2 SVGAGI (reference sequence). This CDR3 has 15 amino acids.